This T cell receptor beta chain is from a study of blood T cell repertoires in COVID-19. Overall study context: Specimens from acute and convalescent COVID-19 originated in the United States, Italy and Spain. T cells, B-cell-depleted T cells, or PBMCs supplied cDNA or gDNA.

V lost 2 bases to trimming and J lost 1 base; unmatched junction nucleotides: 6. CDR1 and CDR2 (germline): SGHNT, YYREEE (reference sequence). CDR3 length: 16 amino acids. In the authors' workflow: How many nucleated cells were present was estimated from reference gene primer amplification. Clones were sequenced by immunoSEQ multiplex PCR, and TCRdb holds only the in-frame ones, with some missing. The V and J calls and clone size come from that table; D and trimming were worked out from the DNA. The repertoire holds over 150,000 clones, with around 80% as singletons. Sequencing was done on a sample of peripheral blood. This sequence was found in a woman aged 55-69 years with acute or convalescent COVID-19. The V call is TRBV5-4, the J call TRBJ2-5, with 9 bases aligning to TRBD1. The CDR3 here is CASSLKGTGIQETQYF. CDR3 in DNA: TGTGCCAGCAGCTTAAAGGGGACAGGGATCCAAGAGACCCAGTACTTC.